This TCR beta chain stems from a study of sequential checkpoint blockade in melanoma. The repertoire was sequenced with immunoSEQ multiplex PCR; TCRdb's copy has only in-frame clones and lacks some. Among approximately 40,000 clones listed, roughly 90% were seen once. This clone was observed once. The V gene end was trimmed by 4 bases and the J gene end by 5 bases; junction bases not matched to a gene: 8. Germline V lookup: CDR1 SGDLS, CDR2 YYNGEE. The CDR3 is 14 residues long. Treatment reported: randomized to nivolumab then ipilimumab (arm A) or the reverse (arm B). None of the patients previously received DNA-damaging chemotherapy. From thawed PBMCs, live CD3+CD8+ cells negative for CD19 and CD56 were sorted.

The sample was CD8+ T cells sorted from blood (inferred from file names), taken from a patient given nivolumab and ipilimumab in sequence. J is TRBJ2-7 and V is TRBV9, with 8 bases identical to TRBD1. The TCR sequence derives from a human donor with melanoma. The CDR3 coding sequence is TGTGCCAGCAGCATCGGACAGGGTATCGACGAGCAGTACTTC. Translation gives CASSIGQGIDEQYF. The whole variable domain, filled in from reference TRBV9 and TRBJ2-7, reads DSGVTQTPKHLITATGQRVTLRCSPRSGDLSVYWYQQSLDQGLQFLIQYYNGEERAKGNILERFSAQQFPDLHSELNLSSLELGDSALYFCASSIGQGIDEQYFGPGTRLTVT.